These 17 T cell receptor beta chains came from one sample sequenced in a study of CD8+CD57+ T cells in acquired aplastic anemia. The use of genomic DNA as template underpinned the TCR beta VDJ and CDR3 profiling. TCRdb passed the reads through MiXCR, listing each CDR3 protein once. This table has 200,000 to 250,000 distinct CDR3 sequences, over 40% appearing once. Sequencing involved patients with CD8+CD57+ cell expansion previously shown by flow cytometry. The sequenced sample was sorted CD4+, CD8+, or CD8+CD57+ T cells (not recorded which) from PBMCs. These receptors originate from a human donor with aplastic anemia.

This clonotype was counted many times. The genes are TRBV6-6 and TRBJ2-5, with D uncertain. The CDR3 length is 14 residues. The V end lost 6 bases, the J end lost 1 base, and 12 bases lay between the germline ends. Germline V gene data show CDR1 as MNHNY and CDR2 as SVGAGI (reference sequence). Written as DNA, the CDR3 is TGTGCCAGCAGGAGTACCGGGCTCCAAGAGACCCAGTACTTC. Encoded protein: CASRSTGLQETQYF.

This clonotype was detected a few times. The rearrangement links TRBV2 to TRBJ1-3; no definite D call. The V end was cut by 2 bases, the J end by 1 base, with 0 bases between. The CDR3 consists of 12 residues. Germline V gene sequence: CDR1 SNHLY, CDR2 FYNNEI. The CDR3: CASSESGNTIYF. DNA for the CDR3: TGTGCCAGCAGTGAATCTGGAAACACCATATATTTT.

This chain connects TRBV15 to TRBJ1-5, with D tentatively TRBD1 (5 bases). Germline CDR1 LNHNV, CDR2 YYDKDF (reference sequence). The ends were cut back, 1 base at V and 5 bases at J, with 15 bases in the middle. This CDR3 contains 16 residues. In nucleotides, the CDR3 is TGTGCCACCAGCAGAGTTGGGGCTGCAGTGGATCAGCCCCAGCATTTT. Protein sequence: CATSRVGAAVDQPQHF.

This chain uses TRBV29-1 with TRBJ2-5; 11 nucleotides line up with TRBD2. CDR3 length equals 14 residues. CDR1 and CDR2 (germline): SQVTM, ANQGSEA. CDR3 amino acids: CSALSGGAKKTQYF. Here the CDR3 DNA reads TGCAGTGCCCTTAGCGGGGGGGCCAAGAAGACCCAGTACTTC. The whole variable domain, filled in from reference TRBV29-1 and TRBJ2-5, reads SAVISQKPSRDICQRGTSLTIQCQVDSQVTMMFWYRQQPGQSLTLIATANQGSEATYESGFVIDKFPISRPNLTFSTLTVSNMSPEDSSIYLCSALSGGAKKTQYFGPGTRLLVL.

This clonotype was observed many times. The V and J genes are TRBV12-3 or TRBV12-4 and TRBJ1-5, with D possibly being TRBD1 (6 bases). This CDR3 contains 14 residues. Trimming took off 4 bases at V and 6 bases at J, with 13 bases between the two ends. In nucleotides, the CDR3 is TGTGCCAGCAGTTCTCCAGGGGACACTCAGCCCCAGCATTTT. Translation: CASSSPGDTQPQHF.

The chain recombines TRBV9 with TRBJ2-3, with unresolved D. V dropped 3 bases and J dropped 4 bases, with 12 bases sitting between them. This CDR3 is 14 amino acids long. Germline V gene data show CDR1 as SGDLS and CDR2 as YYNGEE. The CDR3 loop is CASSAGSIADTQYF. Here the CDR3 DNA reads TGTGCCAGCAGCGCCGGGTCGATCGCAGATACGCAGTATTTT.

This clonotype was found many times. The chain uses TRBV7-2 and TRBJ1-5; unclear D gene. This CDR3 is built from 14 residues. Trimming pared 1 base from V and 4 bases from J, leaving 8 bases between. Germline lookup yields CDR1 SGHTA and CDR2 FQGNSA. CDR3 amino acids: CASSLGSDNQPQHF. The CDR3 nucleotides are TGTGCCAGCAGCTTAGGGTCAGATAATCAGCCCCAGCATTTT.

The chain combines TRBV6-4 with TRBJ2-7, with D perhaps matching TRBD2 (5 bases). Germline CDR1 MRHNA, CDR2 SNTAGT. V dropped 7 bases and J dropped 4 bases, with 23 bases sitting between them. This CDR3 is 16 amino acids long. This chain's CDR3 is CASTSYGGSQYYEQYF. The CDR3 coding sequence is TGTGCCAGCACTAGCTACGGCGGCAGCCAATATTACGAGCAGTACTTC.

This clonotype was detected only a few times. It may be a read error: a sequence one base away is much more abundant. The chain is built from TRBV24-1 and TRBJ2-1; D not resolved. The CDR3 length is 12 residues. The germline CDR1 and CDR2 sequences are KGHDR and SFDVKD. DNA of the CDR3: TGTGCCGCCAGTGATGGGGACAATGAGCAGTTCTTC. This codes for CAASDGDNEQFF.

This clonotype was detected many times. The V call is TRBV5-1, the J call TRBJ2-1; D gene uncertain. Trimming took off 2 bases at V and 5 bases at J, with 14 bases between the two ends. In germline, CDR1 is SGHRS, CDR2 YFSETQ. The CDR3 covers 15 residues. The CDR3 DNA reads as TGCGCCAGCAGCTTAATGGGCCCGCCGGACAATGAGCAGTTCTTC. This gives the protein CASSLMGPPDNEQFF.

This clonotype came up many times. J is TRBJ2-5 and V is TRBV20-1; TRBD1 aligns across 7 bases. Losses at the gene ends were 3 bases for V and 2 bases for J; bases not matched to a gene: 9. CDR3 length: 15 residues. Germline V gene lookup returns CDR1 DFQATT and CDR2 SNEGSKA (reference sequence). CDR3 protein: CSARPTYRGQETQYF. CDR3 sequence (DNA): TGCAGTGCTAGGCCTACCTACAGGGGACAAGAGACCCAGTACTTC.

The rearrangement uses TRBV6-1 and TRBJ2-5; D call uncertain. The CDR3 runs 15 residues. Germline V gene sequence: CDR1 MNHNS, CDR2 SASEGT. Trimming pared 2 bases from V and 7 bases from J, leaving 17 bases between. The CDR3 DNA reads TGTGCCAGCAGTGAAAGTCACGGTCGCTTGTCGACCCAGTACTTC. Translating gives CASSESHGRLSTQYF.

The chain uses TRBV24-1 and TRBJ2-1; D ambiguous. This CDR3 comprises 12 residues. Germline CDR1 reads KGHDR; CDR2 reads SFDVKD. The ends were cut back, 6 bases at V and 9 bases at J, with 11 bases in the middle. CDR3 sequence: CATSLSGAEQFF. DNA for the CDR3: TGTGCCACCAGTCTCTCGGGTGCTGAGCAGTTCTTC.

This clonotype was observed once. Here the CDR3 reads CASRQSGANVLTF. CDR3 DNA: TGTGCCAGTCGACAGTCTGGGGCCAACGTCCTGACTTTC. The genes are TRBV19 and TRBJ2-6, with D perhaps TRBD1 (5 bases). V was shortened by 8 bases and J by 1 base, with 6 bases between the two germline ends. Per germline, CDR1 LNHDA and CDR2 SQIVND (reference sequence). This CDR3 region has 13 residues.

To note about this clonotype: A much more abundant neighbour one base away suggests this may be a read error. This chain links TRBV19 with TRBJ1-1, with D uncertain. This CDR3 region has 16 residues. CDR1 LNHDA and CDR2 SQIVND come from the germline V gene (reference sequence). As DNA, the CDR3 is TGTGCCAGTAGTATAGTTGAGACAACGATGAACACTGAAGCTCTCTTT. Translated: CASSIVETTMNTEALF.

The genes are TRBV7-2 and TRBJ2-5; the D is unclear. Between the trimmed V and J ends, which lost 5 bases and 0 bases, there was a span of 10 bases. Per the germline V gene, CDR1 is SGHTA and CDR2 is FQGNSA. The CDR3 is 14 residues long. DNA for the CDR3: TGTGCCAGCAGCCCCGTTCGGCACCAAGAGACCCAGTACTTC. Translating it yields CASSPVRHQETQYF.

This clonotype was found many times. The genes are TRBV6-1 and TRBJ2-3; 9 positions match TRBD2. V shed 4 bases, J shed 2 bases, and the junction held 4 bases outside the gene matches. CDR1 is MNHNS, CDR2 SASEGT, per germline. This CDR3 contains 15 residues. CDR3: CASSAERGVTDTQYF. The CDR3, as DNA: TGTGCCAGCAGTGCGGAGCGGGGGGTCACAGATACGCAGTATTTT.